The 14 T cell receptor beta chains below come from one sample, sequenced in a study of blood T cell repertoires in COVID-19. Generated by immunoSEQ multiplex PCR, the TCRdb table keeps only in-frame clones and is missing some. Among 110,000 to 150,000 clones, 70% to 90% were seen once, and the ten largest hold around 5.4%. Sequences were obtained from peripheral blood. Receptor source: a human donor in a cohort sampled during active COVID-19.

This chain uses TRBV27 with TRBJ2-1, with 7 bases identical to TRBD1. CDR1 MNHEY and CDR2 SMNVEV come from the germline V gene (reference sequence). Germline trimming cut 5 bases from V and 7 bases from J; bases unmatched to any gene: 14. The CDR3 has 16 amino acids. The DNA of the CDR3 is TGTGCCAGCAGTCCGTCGAGGACAGGTTTATGGAATGAGCAGTTCTTC. This codes for CASSPSRTGLWNEQFF.

This clone was picked up one time. The chain couples TRBV21-1 to TRBJ2-3; TRBD2, the D gene given by the table, was not confirmed from the DNA. TRBV21-1 constitutes a pseudogene. This CDR3 has 16 amino acids. CDR3 DNA sequence: TGTGCCAGCAGCAAAGCGGAGCTAGCGGGGACAGATACGCAGTATTTT. Translated, it gives CASSKAELAGTDTQYF.

The chain recombines TRBV27 with TRBJ1-1, with D possibly being TRBD1 (5 bases). The CDR3 runs to 16 residues. Trimming stripped 1 base from V and 5 bases from J, with 17 bases between. Per germline, CDR1 MNHEY and CDR2 SMNVEV (reference sequence). This CDR3 reads CASSLLGGARATEAFF. As DNA, the CDR3 is TGTGCCAGCAGTTTATTAGGAGGGGCTCGGGCAACTGAAGCTTTCTTT.

The J gene is TRBJ2-7, the V gene TRBV6-6, with a possible D match to TRBD2 (5 bases). Trimming cost V 5 bases and J 12 bases, with 23 bases left between them. This CDR3 comprises 14 residues. Per the germline V gene, CDR1 is MNHNY and CDR2 is SVGAGI (reference sequence). DNA of the CDR3: TGTGCCAGCAGTCCGCGAGCGGATGCGAGGGCTTTGTACTTC. Translation: CASSPRADARALYF.

The chain uses TRBV11-2 and TRBJ2-7; no firm D call. Trimming left V 0 bases short and J 3 bases short, with 9 bases between. CDR3 length equals 14 residues. Germline loops: CDR1 SGHAT, CDR2 FQNNGV. The CDR3 DNA sequence: TGTGCCAGCAGCTTAGATTTTTCAGGCTACGAGCAGTACTTC. Amino acid sequence: CASSLDFSGYEQYF.

The chain carries TRBV28 and TRBJ1-5; 9 positions match TRBD1. The CDR3 is made up of 15 amino acids. With 5 bases clipped from V and 2 bases from J, the junction kept 4 bases outside the gene matches. Germline CDR1 is MDHEN and CDR2 is SYDVKM. CDR3 DNA sequence: TGTGCCAGCAGTCCCAGGGACAGGGGCAATCAGCCCCAGCATTTT. Its translation is CASSPRDRGNQPQHF.

This clone came up once. The chain recombines TRBV10-1 with TRBJ2-3; D possibly corresponds to TRBD1 (5 bases). Trimming cost V 2 bases and J 0 bases, with 9 bases left between them. The CDR3 spans 15 residues. CDR1 WNHNN and CDR2 SYGVQD come from the germline V gene (reference sequence). CDR3 nucleotides: TGCGCCAGCAGTGAGGACAGTTCTAGCACAGATACGCAGTATTTT. Amino acid sequence: CASSEDSSSTDTQYF.

V and J are TRBV28 and TRBJ2-3; TRBD2 agrees at 9 bases. CDR3 length: 18 amino acids. The V gene's germline CDR1 is MDHEN and CDR2 SYDVKM. Trimming took 6 bases from V and 1 from J; bases not matched to a gene: 14. As DNA, the CDR3 is TGTGCCAGCAGATCCGGATGTTGGCTAGCGGGGTGCACAGATACGCAGTATTTT. It encodes CASRSGCWLAGCTDTQYF.

This chain connects TRBV11-2 to TRBJ2-1; 13 bases map to TRBD2. The CDR3 length is 15 residues. V lost 5 bases, J lost 7 bases, and 5 bases stayed unmatched. In germline, CDR1 is SGHAT, CDR2 FQNNGV. Here the CDR3 reads CASSLTSGRNNEQFF. The CDR3 DNA sequence: TGTGCCAGCAGCCTGACTAGCGGGAGGAATAATGAGCAGTTCTTC.

The chain uses TRBV4-2 and TRBJ2-2, with D maybe TRBD2 (6 bases). V was cut by 9 bases and J by 4 bases, with 18 bases left in between. This CDR3 is built from 15 residues. Germline V gives CDR1 LGHNA, CDR2 YNFKEQ. The CDR3 bases are TGTGCCAGTCGGCCGGAAAGGAGGGGCACCGGGGAGCTGTTTTTT. Protein product: CASRPERRGTGELFF.

The V and J genes are TRBV6-5 and TRBJ2-3; 13 nucleotides agree with TRBD2. CDR1 is MNHEY and CDR2 is SVGAGI in the germline V gene. The length of the CDR3 is 15 residues. The V segment lost 7 bases and the J segment 5 bases; nucleotides outside the gene matches: 6. CDR3 region: CASTRTSGSLDTQYF. CDR3 nucleotide sequence: TGTGCCAGCACCAGGACTAGCGGGAGTTTAGATACGCAGTATTTT.

The chain uses TRBV5-4 and TRBJ2-5, with TRBD2 identical over 11 bases. Germline lookup yields CDR1 SGHNT and CDR2 YYREEE (reference sequence). The CDR3 contains 14 residues. Losses at the gene ends were 3 bases for V and 5 bases for J; bases not matched to a gene: 3. This CDR3 is CASSSTSGDETQYF. The CDR3 region has the DNA TGTGCCAGCAGCTCGACTAGCGGGGACGAGACCCAGTACTTC.

This chain joins TRBV5-1 and TRBJ1-6, with 10 bases that match TRBD1. Trimming removed 4 bases from V and 8 bases from J; junction bases left unmatched: 12. Germline lookup yields CDR1 SGHRS and CDR2 YFSETQ. CDR3 length: 17 amino acids. Here the CDR3 reads CASSRLRQGASDSPLHF. The CDR3 region has the DNA TGCGCCAGCAGCCGCCTGAGACAGGGGGCGTCCGATTCACCCCTCCACTTT.

The J gene is TRBJ2-7, the V gene TRBV28; 7 bases are shared with TRBD1. V lost 7 bases and J lost 5; bases outside the gene matches: 5. The CDR3 is 12 residues long. Per germline, CDR1 MDHEN and CDR2 SYDVKM. The CDR3 coding sequence is TGTGCCAGCAACAGGGGACCCCACGAGCAGTACTTC. It translates to CASNRGPHEQYF.